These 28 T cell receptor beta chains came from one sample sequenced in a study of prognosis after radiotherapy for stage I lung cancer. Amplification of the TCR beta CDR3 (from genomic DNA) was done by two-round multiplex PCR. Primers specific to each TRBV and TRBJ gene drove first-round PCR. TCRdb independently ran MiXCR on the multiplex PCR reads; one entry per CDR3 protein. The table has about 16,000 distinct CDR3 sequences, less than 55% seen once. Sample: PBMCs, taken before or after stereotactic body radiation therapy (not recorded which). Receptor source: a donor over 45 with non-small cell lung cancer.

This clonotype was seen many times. CDR3 bases: TGTGCCAGCAGCTTAGATCGGGCGGGGGCTACGGGCAGTGAGCAGTTCTTC. Translation gives CASSLDRAGATGSEQFF. This sequence joins TRBV11-3 and TRBJ2-1, with D possibly being TRBD2 (7 bases). V was pared by 0 bases and J by 9 bases, with 21 bases between. The CDR3 spans 17 residues. Germline lookup yields CDR1 SGHNT and CDR2 YENEEA.

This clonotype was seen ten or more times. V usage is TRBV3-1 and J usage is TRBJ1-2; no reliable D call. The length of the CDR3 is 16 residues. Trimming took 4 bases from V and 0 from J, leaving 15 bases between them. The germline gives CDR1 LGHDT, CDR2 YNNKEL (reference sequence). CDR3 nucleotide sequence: TGTGCCAGCAGCCCCAGCGCGGGGAATGCTAACTATGGCTACACCTTC. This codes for CASSPSAGNANYGYTF.

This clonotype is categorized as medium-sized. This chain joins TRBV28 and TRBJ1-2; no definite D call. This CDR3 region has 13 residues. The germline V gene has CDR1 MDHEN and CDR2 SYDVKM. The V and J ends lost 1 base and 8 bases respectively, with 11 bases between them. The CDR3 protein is CASSLSGVGGYTF. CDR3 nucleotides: TGTGCCAGCAGTTTATCTGGGGTGGGCGGCTACACCTTC.

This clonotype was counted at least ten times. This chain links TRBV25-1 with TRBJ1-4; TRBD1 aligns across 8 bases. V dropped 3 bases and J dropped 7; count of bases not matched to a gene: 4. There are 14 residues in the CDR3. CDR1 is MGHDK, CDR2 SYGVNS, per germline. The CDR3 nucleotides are TGTGCCAGCAGTGATCACAGGGGGTCTGAAAAACTGTTTTTT. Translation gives CASSDHRGSEKLFF.

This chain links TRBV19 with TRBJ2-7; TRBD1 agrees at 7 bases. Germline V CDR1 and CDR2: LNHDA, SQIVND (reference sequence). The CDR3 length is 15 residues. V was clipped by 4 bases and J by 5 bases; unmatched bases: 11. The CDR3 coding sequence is TGTGCCAGTAGTAAGGACAGGTTATATTCGGACGAGCAGTACTTC. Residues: CASSKDRLYSDEQYF.

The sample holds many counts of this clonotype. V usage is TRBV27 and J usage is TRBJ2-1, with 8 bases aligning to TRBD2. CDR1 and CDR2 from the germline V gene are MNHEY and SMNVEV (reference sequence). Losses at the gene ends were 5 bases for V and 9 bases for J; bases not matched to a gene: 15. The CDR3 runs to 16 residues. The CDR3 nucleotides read TGTGCCAGCAGTCTCAGACTAGCGAGGCAACGGGGTGAGCAGTTCTTC. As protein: CASSLRLARQRGEQFF.

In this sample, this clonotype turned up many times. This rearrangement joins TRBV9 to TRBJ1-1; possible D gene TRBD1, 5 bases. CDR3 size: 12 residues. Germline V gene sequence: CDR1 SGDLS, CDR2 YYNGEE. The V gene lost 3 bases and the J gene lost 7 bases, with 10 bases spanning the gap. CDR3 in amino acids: CASSERGGEAFF. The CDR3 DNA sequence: TGTGCCAGCAGCGAAAGGGGAGGTGAAGCTTTCTTT.

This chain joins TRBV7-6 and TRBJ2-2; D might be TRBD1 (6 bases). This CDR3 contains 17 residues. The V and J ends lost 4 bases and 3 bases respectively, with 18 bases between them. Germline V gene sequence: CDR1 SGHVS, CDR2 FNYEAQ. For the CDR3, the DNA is TGTGCCAGCAGCTCCGAAGGGGGTTATGGCGACACCGGGGAGCTGTTTTTT. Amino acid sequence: CASSSEGGYGDTGELFF.

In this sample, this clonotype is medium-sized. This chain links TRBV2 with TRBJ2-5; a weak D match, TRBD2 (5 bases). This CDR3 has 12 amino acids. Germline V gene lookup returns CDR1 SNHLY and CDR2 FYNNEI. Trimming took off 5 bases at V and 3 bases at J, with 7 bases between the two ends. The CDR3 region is CASSYGEETQYF. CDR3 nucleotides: TGTGCCAGCAGTTACGGGGAAGAGACCCAGTACTTC. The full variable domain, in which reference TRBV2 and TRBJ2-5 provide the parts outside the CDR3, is EPEVTQTPSHQVTQMGQEVILRCVPISNHLYFYWYRQILGQKVEFLVSFYNNEISEKSEIFDDQFSVERPDGSNFTLKIRSTKLEDSAMYFCASSYGEETQYFGPGTRLLVL.

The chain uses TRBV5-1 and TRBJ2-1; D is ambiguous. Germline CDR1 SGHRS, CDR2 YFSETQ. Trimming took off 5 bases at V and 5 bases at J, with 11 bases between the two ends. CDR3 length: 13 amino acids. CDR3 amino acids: CASSGEQNNEQFF. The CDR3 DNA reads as TGCGCCAGCAGTGGAGAACAAAACAATGAGCAGTTCTTC.

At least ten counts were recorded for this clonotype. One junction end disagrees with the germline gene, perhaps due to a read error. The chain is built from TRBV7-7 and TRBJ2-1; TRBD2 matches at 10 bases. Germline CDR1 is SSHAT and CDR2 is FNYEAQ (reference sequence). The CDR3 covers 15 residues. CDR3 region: CASSPGTSDYNEQFF. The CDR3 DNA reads TGTGCTAGCAGCCCCGGGACTAGCGATTACAATGAGCAGTTCTTC.

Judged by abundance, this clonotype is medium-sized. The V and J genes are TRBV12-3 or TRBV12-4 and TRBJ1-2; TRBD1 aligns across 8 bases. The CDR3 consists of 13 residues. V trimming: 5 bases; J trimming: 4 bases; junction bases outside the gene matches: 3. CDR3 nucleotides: TGTGCCAGCAGTGATGGGACAGGCTATGGCTACACCTTC. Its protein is CASSDGTGYGYTF.

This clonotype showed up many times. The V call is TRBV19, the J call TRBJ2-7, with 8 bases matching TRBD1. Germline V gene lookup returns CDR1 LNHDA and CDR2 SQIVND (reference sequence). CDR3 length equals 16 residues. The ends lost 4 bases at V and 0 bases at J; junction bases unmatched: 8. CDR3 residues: CASSTLHGTGSYEQYF. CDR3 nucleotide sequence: TGTGCCAGTAGTACCCTACACGGGACAGGCTCCTACGAGCAGTACTTC.

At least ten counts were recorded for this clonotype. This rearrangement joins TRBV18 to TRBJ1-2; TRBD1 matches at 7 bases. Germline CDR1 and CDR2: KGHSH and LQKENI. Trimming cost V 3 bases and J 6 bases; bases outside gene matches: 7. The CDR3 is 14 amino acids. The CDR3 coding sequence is TGTGCCAGCTCACCTCAGGGGGGGGCAGATGGCTACACCTTC. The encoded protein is CASSPQGGADGYTF. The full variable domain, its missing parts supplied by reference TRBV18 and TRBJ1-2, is NAGVMQNPRHLVRRRGQEARLRCSPMKGHSHVYWYRQLPEEGLKFMVYLQKENIIDESGMPKERFSAEFPKEGPSILRIQQVVRGDSAAYFCASSPQGGADGYTFGSGTRLTVV.

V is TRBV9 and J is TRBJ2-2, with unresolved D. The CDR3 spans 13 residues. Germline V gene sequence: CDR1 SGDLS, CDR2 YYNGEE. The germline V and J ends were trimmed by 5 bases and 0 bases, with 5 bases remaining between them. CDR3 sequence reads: CASRRANTGELFF. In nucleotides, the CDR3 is TGTGCCAGCAGAAGGGCGAACACCGGGGAGCTGTTTTTT. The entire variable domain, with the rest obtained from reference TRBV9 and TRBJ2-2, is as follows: DSGVTQTPKHLITATGQRVTLRCSPRSGDLSVYWYQQSLDQGLQFLIQYYNGEERAKGNILERFSAQQFPDLHSELNLSSLELGDSALYFCASRRANTGELFFGEGSRLTVL.

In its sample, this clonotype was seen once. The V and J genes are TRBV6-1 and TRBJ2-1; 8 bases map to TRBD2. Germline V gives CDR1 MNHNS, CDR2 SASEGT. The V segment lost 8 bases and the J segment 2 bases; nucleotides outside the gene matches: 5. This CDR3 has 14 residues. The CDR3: CASRPGGAYNEQFF. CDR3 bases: TGTGCCAGCCGCCCGGGAGGGGCCTACAATGAGCAGTTCTTC.

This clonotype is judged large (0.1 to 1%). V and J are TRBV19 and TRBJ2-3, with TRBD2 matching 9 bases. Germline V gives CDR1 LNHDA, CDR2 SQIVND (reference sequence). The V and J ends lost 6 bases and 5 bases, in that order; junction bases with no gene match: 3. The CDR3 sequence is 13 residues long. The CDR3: CASSLLAGDTQYF. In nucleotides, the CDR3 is TGTGCCAGTAGCCTACTAGCGGGAGATACGCAGTATTTT.

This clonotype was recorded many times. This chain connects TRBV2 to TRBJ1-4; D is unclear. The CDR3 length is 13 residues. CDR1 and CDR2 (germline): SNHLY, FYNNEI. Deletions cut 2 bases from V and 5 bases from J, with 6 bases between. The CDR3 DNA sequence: TGTGCCAGCAGTGAAAGTGGGAATGAAAAACTGTTTTTT. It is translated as CASSESGNEKLFF.

The CDR3: CASSSQGGVYNEQFF. CDR3 coding DNA: TGCGCCAGCAGCTCGCAGGGTGGGGTATACAATGAGCAGTTCTTC. This rearrangement joins TRBV5-1 to TRBJ2-1; maybe TRBD1 (5 bases). CDR1 is SGHRS, CDR2 YFSETQ, per germline. With 3 bases removed from V and 4 bases from J, the gap between germline ends came to 14 bases. The CDR3 contains 15 residues.

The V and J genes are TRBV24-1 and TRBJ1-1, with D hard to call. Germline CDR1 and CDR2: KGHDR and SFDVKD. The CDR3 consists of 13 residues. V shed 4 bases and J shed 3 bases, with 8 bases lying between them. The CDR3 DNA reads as TGTGCCACCAGTGAGACGGCTGACACTGAAGCTTTCTTT. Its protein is CATSETADTEAFF.

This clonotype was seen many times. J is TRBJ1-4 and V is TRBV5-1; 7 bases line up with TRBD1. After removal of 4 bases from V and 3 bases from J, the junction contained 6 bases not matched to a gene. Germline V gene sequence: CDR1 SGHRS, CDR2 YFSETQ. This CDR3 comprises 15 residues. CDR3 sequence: CASSTGTASNEKLFF. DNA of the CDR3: TGCGCCAGCAGCACCGGGACAGCCTCTAATGAAAAACTGTTTTTT.

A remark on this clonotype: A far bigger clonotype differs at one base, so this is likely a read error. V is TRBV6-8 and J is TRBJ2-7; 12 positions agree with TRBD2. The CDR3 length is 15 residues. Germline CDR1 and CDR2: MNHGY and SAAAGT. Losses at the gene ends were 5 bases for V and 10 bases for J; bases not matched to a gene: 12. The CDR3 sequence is CASSGRTSGKKDQYF. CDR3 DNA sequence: TGTGCCAGCAGTGGGAGGACTAGCGGGAAGAAAGATCAGTACTTC.

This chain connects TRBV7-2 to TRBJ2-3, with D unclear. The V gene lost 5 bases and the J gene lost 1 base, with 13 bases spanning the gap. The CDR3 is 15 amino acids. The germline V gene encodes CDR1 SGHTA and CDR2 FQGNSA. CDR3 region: CASSPRLSGTDTQYF. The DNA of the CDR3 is TGTGCCAGCAGCCCCCGACTGTCTGGCACAGATACGCAGTATTTT.

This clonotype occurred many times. CDR3 sequence: CASSERFHTQYF. The CDR3 nucleotides read TGTGCCAGCAGTGAAAGGTTCCATACGCAGTATTTT. This rearrangement joins TRBV2 to TRBJ2-3; D ambiguous. V lost 2 bases, J lost 7 bases, and 7 bases lay in between. This CDR3 has 12 amino acids. The V gene's germline CDR1 is SNHLY and CDR2 FYNNEI.

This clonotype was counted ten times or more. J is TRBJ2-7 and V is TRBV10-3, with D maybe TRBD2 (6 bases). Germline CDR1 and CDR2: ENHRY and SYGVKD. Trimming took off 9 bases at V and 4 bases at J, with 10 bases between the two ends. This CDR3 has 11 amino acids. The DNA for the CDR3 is TGTGCCATAGGACTATCTTACGAGCAGTACTTC. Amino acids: CAIGLSYEQYF.

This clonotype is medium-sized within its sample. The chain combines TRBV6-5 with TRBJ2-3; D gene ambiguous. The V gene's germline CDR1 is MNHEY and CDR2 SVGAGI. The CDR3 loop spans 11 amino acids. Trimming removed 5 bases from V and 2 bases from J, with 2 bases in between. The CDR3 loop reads CASSNTDTQYF. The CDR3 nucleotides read TGTGCCAGCAGTAACACAGATACGCAGTATTTT.

The CDR3 coding sequence is TGTGCCAGCAGCTTGAGTCGGAGCAATGAAAAACTGTTTTTT. Its translation is CASSLSRSNEKLFF. V is TRBV11-2 and J is TRBJ1-4; no clear D gene. The germline V and J ends were trimmed by 3 bases and 5 bases, with 10 bases remaining between them. This CDR3 comprises 14 residues. The germline CDR1 and CDR2 sequences are SGHAT and FQNNGV.

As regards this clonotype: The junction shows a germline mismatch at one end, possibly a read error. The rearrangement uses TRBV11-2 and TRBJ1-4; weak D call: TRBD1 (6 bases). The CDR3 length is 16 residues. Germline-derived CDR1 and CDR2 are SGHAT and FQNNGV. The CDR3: CASSSSGTTIGEKLFF. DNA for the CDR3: TGTGCCAGCAGCTCCTCCGGGACAACGATAGGAGAAAAGCTGTTTTTT.